A selection of T cell receptor beta chains follows, all from one sample in a study of OX40 agonist ivuxolimab in advanced cancers. Data came from immunoSEQ multiplex PCR; TCRdb stores just in-frame clones and leaves some out. The sample includes approximately 100,000 clones, roughly 91% seen only once; the top ten take about 1.5%. Sequencing used CD4+ or CD8+ T cells sorted from blood, obtained in a trial of the OX40 agonist ivuxolimab. These receptor sequences come from an adult with an advanced solid tumor such as melanoma, head and neck, liver or kidney cancer. CDR3s include the opening cysteine and the closing phenylalanine or tryptophan. The D gene is left open where the match is weak. Clone size is shown for a subset of rows, as once, few, many or a class of expanded clone.

J gene	V gene	D gene	clone size	CDR3 protein	CDR3 DNA
TRBJ2-2	TRBV7-3	TRBD2	.	CASSRTSGSGGELFF	TGTGCCAGCAGCCGGACTAGCGGGAGCGGCGGGGAGCTGTTTTTT
TRBJ1-5	TRBV29-1	.	.	CSVGGQDQPQHF	TGCAGCGTTGGGGGTCAGGATCAGCCCCAGCATTTT
TRBJ2-1	TRBV10-2	.	.	CAISSDRGAREFF	TGCGCCATTTCTTCCGACCGCGGTGCGAGGGAGTTCTTC
TRBJ2-6	TRBV30	.	.	CAWSVLSGANVLTF	TGTGCCTGGAGTGTACTTTCTGGGGCCAACGTCCTGACTTTC
TRBJ2-7	TRBV7-2	TRBD1	.	CASSKRPGTGGDEQYF	TGTGCCAGCAGCAAACGTCCCGGGACAGGGGGGGACGAGCAGTACTTC
TRBJ1-1	TRBV27	.	.	CASSFRVGTEAFF	TGTGCCAGCAGTTTCAGGGTCGGCACTGAAGCTTTCTTT
TRBJ2-1	TRBV11-2	.	.	CASSLGFTVALYNEQFF	TGTGCCAGCAGCTTAGGTTTTACTGTGGCCCTCTACAATGAGCAGTTCTTC
TRBJ1-5	TRBV5-1	.	.	CASSLGPIGSNQPQHF	TGCGCCAGCAGCCTTGGGCCAATCGGTAGCAATCAGCCCCAGCATTTT
TRBJ2-5	TRBV7-3	.	.	CASSEGGSQETQYF	TGTGCCAGCAGCGAAGGGGGGAGCCAAGAGACCCAGTACTTC
TRBJ1-2	TRBV11-3	TRBD1	.	CASSFGQGRFNYGYTF	TGTGCCAGCAGCTTTGGACAGGGAAGGTTCAACTATGGCTACACCTTC
TRBJ1-4	TRBV19	TRBD1	.	CASSLGQGRTEKLFF	TGTGCCAGTAGTTTAGGACAGGGCAGGACTGAAAAACTGTTTTTT
TRBJ1-2	TRBV2	.	.	CANSSPANYGYTF	TGTGCCAACTCGTCCCCCGCTAACTATGGCTACACCTTC
TRBJ2-7	TRBV5-4	TRBD2	.	CASSLLAGGRYEQYF	TGTGCCAGCAGCTTACTAGCGGGAGGGCGCTACGAGCAGTACTTC
TRBJ1-2	TRBV5-6	.	once	CASSLEQGYGYTF	TGTGCCAGCAGCTTGGAACAGGGTTATGGCTACACCTTC
TRBJ2-1	TRBV11-2	.	once	CASSLERSSSSYNEQFF	TGTGCCAGCAGCTTAGAACGGTCTTCCAGCTCCTACAATGAGCAGTTCTTC
TRBJ1-1	TRBV7-3	.	.	CASSLSGGPNTEAFF	TGTGCCAGCAGCTTATCAGGAGGGCCAAACACTGAAGCTTTCTTT
TRBJ2-3	TRBV5-1	TRBD2	.	CASSLVSAGAPGTDTQYF	TGCGCCAGCAGCTTGGTATCCGCGGGAGCCCCTGGCACAGATACGCAGTATTTT
TRBJ2-5	TRBV7-3	.	.	CASSLGPPEAQYF	TGTGCCAGCAGCTTAGGACCCCCTGAGGCCCAGTACTTC
TRBJ2-2	TRBV11-3	.	.	CASSKGPPGELFF	TGTGCCAGCAGCAAAGGGCCCCCCGGGGAGCTGTTTTTT
TRBJ2-1	TRBV6-1	.	.	CASSGNSGEDEQFF	TGTGCCAGCAGTGGGAATAGTGGTGAGGATGAGCAGTTCTTC
TRBJ2-3	TRBV7-2	TRBD2	.	CASSLRGLAGATDTQYF	TGTGCCAGCAGCTTAAGAGGACTAGCGGGAGCAACAGATACGCAGTATTTT
TRBJ2-1	TRBV4-1	TRBD2	.	CASSQDLTSGIRPEFF	TGCGCCAGCAGCCAAGATTTGACTAGCGGGATCCGTCCCGAGTTCTTC
TRBJ1-1	TRBV6-6	.	.	CASRVSLNTEAFF	TGTGCCAGCAGGGTTTCCCTGAACACTGAAGCTTTCTTT
TRBJ2-1	TRBV5-1	TRBD2	.	CASSLLTSGREQFF	TGCGCCAGCAGCTTGTTGACTAGCGGGAGGGAGCAGTTCTTC
TRBJ2-2	TRBV27	.	.	CASSLSGLTAGTGELFF	TGTGCCAGCAGTTTATCGGGGTTGACTGCGGGCACCGGGGAGCTGTTTTTT
TRBJ2-7	TRBV18	TRBD1	.	CASSPSGGSYEQYF	TGTGCCAGCTCACCATCAGGGGGCTCCTACGAGCAGTACTTC
TRBJ1-2	TRBV19	TRBD1	.	CASTPHRADRGLGYTF	TGTGCCAGTACCCCTCACAGGGCGGACAGGGGGCTTGGCTACACCTTC
TRBJ1-4	TRBV6-5	TRBD1	.	CASRSGTGGGKLFF	TGTGCCAGCAGGTCCGGGACAGGGGGGGGAAAACTGTTTTTT
TRBJ2-1	TRBV27	TRBD2	.	CASSPWTSGSNEQFF	TGTGCCAGCAGTCCGTGGACTAGCGGGTCCAATGAGCAGTTCTTC
TRBJ2-1	TRBV9	.	.	CASSGSGLDNEQFF	TGTGCCAGCAGCGGAAGTGGGCTGGACAATGAGCAGTTCTTC